The present T cell receptor beta chain was sequenced within a study of spatial heterogeneity in lung cancer. Turning to the study itself: Combinations of a unique TCR and a UMI were tallied in raw reads, and on average each appeared more than ten times.

Ten or more counts support this clonotype. Its antigen is unknown. MiXCR, run by TCRdb on the 5' RACE reads, gives a single entry per CDR3 protein. In the table there are nearly 25,000 distinct CDR3 sequences, under 9% of which are singletons. Time point here: sample taken at primary tumor resection. Regarding the study as a whole: The number of expanded tumor alpha and beta chains correlated with mutation number.

Trimming took off 6 bases at V and 0 bases at J, with 14 bases between the two ends. CDR1 and CDR2 (germline): DFQATT, SNEGSKA (reference sequence). The CDR3 sequence is 14 residues long. The rearrangement joins TRBV20-1 to TRBJ1-1; unclear D gene. The sequencing here drew on lung tumor tissue, taken at surgery. This clonotype was sampled from a male donor with early-stage non-small cell lung cancer. CDR3 region: CSASPGRLNTEAFF. The DNA for the CDR3 is TGCAGTGCCAGTCCCGGACGGTTGAACACTGAAGCTTTCTTT.